What follows are 5 T cell receptor beta chains derived from one specimen sequenced in a study of Graves' ophthalmopathy and Graves' hyperthyroidism. Amplified material comprised TCR beta CDR3 regions derived from RNA transcripts. Following a first-round RT-PCR that used HTBI primers, a second-round multiplex PCR was carried out. MiXCR, applied by TCRdb to the multiplex PCR reads, yields one record per CDR3 protein. The table lists about 740,000 distinct CDR3 sequences, 35% to 50% of them singletons. Sequencing was done on a sample of peripheral blood. The receptors were gathered from an adult man with Graves' ophthalmopathy.

Many counts were recorded for this clonotype. The rearrangement links TRBV7-2 to TRBJ1-2; D is possibly TRBD1 (5 bases). The CDR3 sequence is 15 residues long. V was trimmed by 5 bases and J by 0 bases, leaving 13 bases between them. CDR1 and CDR2 from the germline V gene are SGHTA and FQGNSA. The CDR3 sequence: CASSNPGTPNYGYTF. The CDR3 bases are TGTGCCAGCAGCAACCCAGGGACTCCTAACTATGGCTACACCTTC.

The genes are TRBV12-3 or TRBV12-4 and TRBJ2-2, with unresolved D. Deletions cut 5 bases from V and 1 base from J, with 8 bases between. This CDR3 region has 14 residues. The CDR3 nucleotides are TGTGCCAGCAGTGTAAGGGAGAACACCGGGGAGCTGTTTTTT. Encoded protein: CASSVRENTGELFF.

The chain carries TRBV29-1 and TRBJ2-5; D is uncertain. The CDR3 is made up of 12 amino acids. The germline CDR1 and CDR2 sequences are SQVTM and ANQGSEA. Trimming cost V 8 bases and J 5 bases, with 15 bases left between them. In nucleotides, the CDR3 is TGCAGCTTGGCTTCTCCCCGGGAGACCCAGTACTTC. Amino acid sequence: CSLASPRETQYF.

This clonotype has a handful of counts. V gene TRBV20-1 combines with J gene TRBJ2-7; D is uncertain. CDR1 DFQATT and CDR2 SNEGSKA come from the germline V gene (reference sequence). The CDR3 spans 10 residues. The V gene lost 4 bases and the J gene lost 7 bases, with 8 bases spanning the gap. The CDR3 loop is CSATVMEQYF. The DNA for the CDR3 is TGCAGTGCTACGGTTATGGAGCAGTACTTC.

The chain couples TRBV15 to TRBJ1-5; the match to TRBD1 covers 9 bases. CDR3 length: 15 residues. J was trimmed by 6 bases and V by 5 bases; bases with no gene match: 8. In germline, CDR1 is LNHNV, CDR2 YYDKDF (reference sequence). The DNA for the CDR3 is TGTGCCACCAGCTGGGGCCGGGACAGGGTTCAGCCCCAGCATTTT. Protein sequence: CATSWGRDRVQPQHF.